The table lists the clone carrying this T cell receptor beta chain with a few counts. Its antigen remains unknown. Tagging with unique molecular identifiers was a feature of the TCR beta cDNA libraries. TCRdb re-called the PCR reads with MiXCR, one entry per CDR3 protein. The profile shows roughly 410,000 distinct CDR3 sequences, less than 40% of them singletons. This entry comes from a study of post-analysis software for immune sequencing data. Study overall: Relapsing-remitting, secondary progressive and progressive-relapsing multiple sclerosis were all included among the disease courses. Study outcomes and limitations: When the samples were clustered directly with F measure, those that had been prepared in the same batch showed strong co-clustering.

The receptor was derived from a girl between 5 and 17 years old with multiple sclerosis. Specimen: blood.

This CDR3 reads CASSQHPWYEQFF. The CDR3 DNA sequence: TGTGCCAGCAGCCAACACCCCTGGTATGAGCAGTTCTTC. The rearrangement uses TRBV7-2 and TRBJ2-1; D remains ambiguous. Germline lookup yields CDR1 SGHTA and CDR2 FQGNSA. This CDR3 spans 13 amino acids. The germline V and J ends were trimmed by 5 bases and 8 bases, with 13 bases remaining between them.